This T cell receptor (beta chain) was identified during a study of T cell repertoires in cytomegalovirus infection. Looking at the study overall: Newly reported HLA-C-restricted and thoroughly characterized HLA-B-restricted CMV epitopes were employed. Based on public TCR beta signatures, there were indications of CMV infection and of a matching HLA type.

General study findings and limits: Cumulated frequencies of public TCR beta families served to identify carriers of CMV plus the relevant HLA. Across the ex vivo response, the dominant clonotypes were HLA-C-restricted CMV-specific TCR beta clonotypes.

There are 15 residues in the CDR3. V lost 6 bases, J lost 0 bases, and 2 bases stayed unmatched. CDR1 MNHEY and CDR2 SVGEGT come from the germline V gene. This clonotype was counted between two and nine times. Antigen: not known. MiXCR was run by TCRdb on the reads, yielding one entry per CDR3 protein. The table lists around 71,000 distinct CDR3 sequences, approximately 40% of them singletons. The J gene is TRBJ1-5, the V gene TRBV6-2 or TRBV6-3, with 10 bases lining up with TRBD1. Here the sequenced sample was CD8+ T cells from cultured PBMCs, taken from culture after CMV antigen stimulation. This TCR was recovered from a human donor in good health (CMV status not recorded). Some clones in this sample may be carry-over from other donors' samples. For the CDR3, the DNA is TGTGCCAGCAGCGACAGGGGGCTTAGCAATCAGCCCCAGCATTTT. This gives the protein CASSDRGLSNQPQHF.